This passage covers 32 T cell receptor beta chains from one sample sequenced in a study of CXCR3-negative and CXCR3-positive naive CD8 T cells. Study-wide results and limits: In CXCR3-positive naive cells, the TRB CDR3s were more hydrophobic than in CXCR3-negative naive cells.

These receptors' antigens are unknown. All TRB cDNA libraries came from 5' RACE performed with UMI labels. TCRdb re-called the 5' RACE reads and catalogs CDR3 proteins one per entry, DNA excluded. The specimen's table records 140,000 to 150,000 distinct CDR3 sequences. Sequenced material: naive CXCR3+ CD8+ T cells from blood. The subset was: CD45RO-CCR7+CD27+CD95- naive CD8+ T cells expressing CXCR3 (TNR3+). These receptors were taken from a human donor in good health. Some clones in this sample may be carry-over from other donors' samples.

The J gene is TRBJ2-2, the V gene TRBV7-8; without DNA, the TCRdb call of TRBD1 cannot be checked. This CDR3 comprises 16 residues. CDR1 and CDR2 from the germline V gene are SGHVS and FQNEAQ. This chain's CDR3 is CASSNHPGGSTGELFF.

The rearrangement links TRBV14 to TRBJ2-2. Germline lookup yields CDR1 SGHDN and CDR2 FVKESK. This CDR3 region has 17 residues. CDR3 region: CASSQDSFRANTGELFF. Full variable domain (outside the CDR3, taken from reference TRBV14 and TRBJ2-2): EAGVTQFPSHSVIEKGQTVTLRCDPISGHDNLYWYRRVMGKEIKFLLHFVKESKQDESGMPNNRFLAERTGGTYSTLKVQPAELEDSGVYFCASSQDSFRANTGELFFGEGSRLTVL.

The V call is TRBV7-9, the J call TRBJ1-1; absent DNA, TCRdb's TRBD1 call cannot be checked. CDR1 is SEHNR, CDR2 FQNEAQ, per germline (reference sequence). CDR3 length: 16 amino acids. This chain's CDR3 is CASSTQAGTVNTEAFF.

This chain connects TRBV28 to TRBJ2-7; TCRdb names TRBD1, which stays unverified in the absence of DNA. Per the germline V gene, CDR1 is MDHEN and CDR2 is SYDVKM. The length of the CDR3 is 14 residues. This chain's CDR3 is CASSRSRDIYEQYF.

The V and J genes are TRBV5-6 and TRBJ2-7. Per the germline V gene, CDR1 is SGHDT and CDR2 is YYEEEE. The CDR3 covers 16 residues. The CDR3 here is CASSLGLDVAGYEQYF.

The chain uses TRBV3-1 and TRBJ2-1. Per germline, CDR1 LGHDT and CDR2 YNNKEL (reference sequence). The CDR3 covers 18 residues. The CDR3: CASSQVGGSVGSYNEQFF.

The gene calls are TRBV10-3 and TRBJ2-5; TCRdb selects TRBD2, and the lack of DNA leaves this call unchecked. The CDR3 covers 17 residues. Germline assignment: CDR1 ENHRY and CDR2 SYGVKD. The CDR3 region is CAISALWTSGGGETQYF.

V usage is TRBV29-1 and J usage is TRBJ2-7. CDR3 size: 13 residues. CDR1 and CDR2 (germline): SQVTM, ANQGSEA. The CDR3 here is CSVLFGMGNEQYF.

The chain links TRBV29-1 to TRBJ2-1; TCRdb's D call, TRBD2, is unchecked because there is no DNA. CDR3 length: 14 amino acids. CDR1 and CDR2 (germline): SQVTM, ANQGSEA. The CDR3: CSVVLADSYNEQFF.

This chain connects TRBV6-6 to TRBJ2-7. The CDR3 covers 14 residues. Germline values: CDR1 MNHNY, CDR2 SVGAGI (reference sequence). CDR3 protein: CASSYGWGSYEQYF.

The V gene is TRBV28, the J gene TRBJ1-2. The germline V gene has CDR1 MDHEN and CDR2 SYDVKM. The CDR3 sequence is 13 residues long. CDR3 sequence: CASSLGDNYGYTF.

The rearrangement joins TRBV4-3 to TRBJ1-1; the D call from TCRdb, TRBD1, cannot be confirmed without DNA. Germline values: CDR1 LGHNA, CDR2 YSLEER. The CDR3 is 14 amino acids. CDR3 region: CASSQGTENTEAFF.

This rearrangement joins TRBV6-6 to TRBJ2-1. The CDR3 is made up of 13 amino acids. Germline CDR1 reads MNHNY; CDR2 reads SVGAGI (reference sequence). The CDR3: CASSYSKSNEQFF.

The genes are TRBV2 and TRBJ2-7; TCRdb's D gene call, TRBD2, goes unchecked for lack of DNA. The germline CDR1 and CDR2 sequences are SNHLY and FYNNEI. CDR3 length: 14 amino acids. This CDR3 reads CASSEGPGGHGQYF.

The CDR3 sequence is CASSYPGAGGYEQYF. J is TRBJ2-7 and V is TRBV6-6; TCRdb's D call of TRBD2 is untestable without DNA. The germline CDR1 and CDR2 sequences are MNHNY and SVGAGI (reference sequence). The CDR3 extends over 15 amino acids.

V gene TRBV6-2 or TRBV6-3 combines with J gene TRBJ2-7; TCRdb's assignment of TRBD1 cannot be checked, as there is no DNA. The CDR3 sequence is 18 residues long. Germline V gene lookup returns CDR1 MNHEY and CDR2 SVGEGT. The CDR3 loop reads CASSYDLAGAVGSYEQYF.

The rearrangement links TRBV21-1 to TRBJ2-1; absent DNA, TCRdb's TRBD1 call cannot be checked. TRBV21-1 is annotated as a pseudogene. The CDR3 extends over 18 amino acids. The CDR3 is CASSTRIGGAGSYNEQFF.

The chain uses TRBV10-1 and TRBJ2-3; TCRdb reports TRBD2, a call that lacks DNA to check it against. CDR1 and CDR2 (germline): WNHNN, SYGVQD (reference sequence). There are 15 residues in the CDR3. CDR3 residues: CASSDGLAGADTQYF.

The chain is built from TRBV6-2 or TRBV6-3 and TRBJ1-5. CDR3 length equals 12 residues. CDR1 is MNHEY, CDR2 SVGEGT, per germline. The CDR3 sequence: CASSPDTRRQHF.

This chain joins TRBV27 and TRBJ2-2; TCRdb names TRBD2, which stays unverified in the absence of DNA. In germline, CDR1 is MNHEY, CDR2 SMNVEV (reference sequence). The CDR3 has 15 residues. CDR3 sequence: CASSTGLAGAGELFF.

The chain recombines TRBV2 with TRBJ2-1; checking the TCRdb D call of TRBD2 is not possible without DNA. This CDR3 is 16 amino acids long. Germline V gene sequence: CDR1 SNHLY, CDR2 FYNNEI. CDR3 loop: CARPAFEGLTYNAQLF. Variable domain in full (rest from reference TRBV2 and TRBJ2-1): EPEVTQTPSHQVTQMGQEVILRCVPISNHLYFYWYRQILGQKVEFLVSFYNNEISEKSEIFDDQFSVERPDGSNFTLKIRSTKLEDSAMYFCARPAFEGLTYNAQLFGPGTRLTVL.

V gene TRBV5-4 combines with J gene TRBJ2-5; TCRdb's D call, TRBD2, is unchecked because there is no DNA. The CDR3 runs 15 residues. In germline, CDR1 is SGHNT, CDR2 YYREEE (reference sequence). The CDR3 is CASSFGPAGEETQYF.

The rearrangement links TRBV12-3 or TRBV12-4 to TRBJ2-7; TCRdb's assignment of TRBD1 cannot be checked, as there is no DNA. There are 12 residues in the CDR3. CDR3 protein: CASSFSGNEQYF.

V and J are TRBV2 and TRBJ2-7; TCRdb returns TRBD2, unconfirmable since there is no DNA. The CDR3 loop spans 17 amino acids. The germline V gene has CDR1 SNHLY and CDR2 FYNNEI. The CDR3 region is CATLIEGSSSRGYEQYF.

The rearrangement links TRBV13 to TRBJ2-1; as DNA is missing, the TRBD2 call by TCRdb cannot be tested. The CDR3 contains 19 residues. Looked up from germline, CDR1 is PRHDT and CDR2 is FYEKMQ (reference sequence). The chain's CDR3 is CASSPGGSGTSKGYNEQFF.

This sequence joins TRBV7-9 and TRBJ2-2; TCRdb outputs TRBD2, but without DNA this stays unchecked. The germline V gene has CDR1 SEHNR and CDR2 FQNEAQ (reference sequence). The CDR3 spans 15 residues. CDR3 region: CASSPTLAGAGELFF.

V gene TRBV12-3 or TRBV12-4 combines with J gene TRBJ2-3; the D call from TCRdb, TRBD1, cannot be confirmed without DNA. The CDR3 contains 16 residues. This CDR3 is CASTGSRDANTDTQYF.

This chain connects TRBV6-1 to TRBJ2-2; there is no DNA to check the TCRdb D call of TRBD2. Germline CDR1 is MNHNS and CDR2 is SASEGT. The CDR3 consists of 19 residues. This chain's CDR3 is CASSGYVGTSDSNTGELFF.

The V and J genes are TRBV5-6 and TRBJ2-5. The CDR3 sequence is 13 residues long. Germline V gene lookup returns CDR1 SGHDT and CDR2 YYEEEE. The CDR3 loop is CASSFALGETQYF.

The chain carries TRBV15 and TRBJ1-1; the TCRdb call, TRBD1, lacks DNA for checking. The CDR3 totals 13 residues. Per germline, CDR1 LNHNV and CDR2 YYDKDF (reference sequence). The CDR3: CATLPGPGTEAFF.

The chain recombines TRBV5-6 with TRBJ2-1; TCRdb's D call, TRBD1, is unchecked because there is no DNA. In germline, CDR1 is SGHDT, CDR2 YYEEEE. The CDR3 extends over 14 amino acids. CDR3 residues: CASSLATTGHEQFF.

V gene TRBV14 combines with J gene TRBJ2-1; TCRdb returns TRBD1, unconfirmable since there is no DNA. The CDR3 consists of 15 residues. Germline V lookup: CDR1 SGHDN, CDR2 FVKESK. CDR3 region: CASSQDWTAYNEQFF.